There are many counts of the clone carrying this T cell receptor (beta chain). No antigen is known for it. Between the trimmed V and J ends, which lost 4 bases and 4 bases, there was a span of 11 bases. The CDR3 is 14 residues long. This sample was included in a study of molecular identifiers for immune sequencing clone quantification. General study points: In naive cells, clones above 20 RNA copies held under 1% of molecules, whereas in effector cells they held over 99%.

Each CDR3 protein is one row after TCRdb ran MiXCR on the PCR reads. The data contain approximately 500,000 distinct CDR3 sequences, about 25% of them singletons. The V call is TRBV12-3 or TRBV12-4, the J call TRBJ2-1; possible D gene TRBD1, 5 bases. This clonotype was obtained from a human donor in good health. Some libraries in this study had Jurkat cell RNA spiked in. Sample: naive CD8+ T cells from blood, with Jurkat cell RNA spiked in. Indicated subset: FACS-sorted CD8+CD4-CCR7+CD45RA+ naive T cells. The DNA for the CDR3 is TGTGCCAGCAGTTACAGGTTGGAGTACAATGAGCAGTTCTTC. This encodes CASSYRLEYNEQFF.